These 13 T cell receptor beta chains came from one sample sequenced in a study of blood T cell repertoires in COVID-19. Method: immunoSEQ multiplex PCR; TCRdb's copy keeps in-frame clones and lacks some. The sample has about 360,000 clones; approximately 86% are singletons. The specimen was PBMCs or T cells enriched from blood (not recorded which). These receptors all stem from a woman in her forties with acute COVID-19.

The CDR3 here is CASSQPGTSDGYF. CDR3 sequence (DNA): TGCGCCAGCAGCCAACCAGGGACTAGCGATGGGTATTTT. The V and J genes are TRBV4-1 and TRBJ2-3; 10 bases align to TRBD2. Germline-derived CDR1 and CDR2 are MGHRA and YSYEKL. CDR3 length: 13 residues. Trimming removed 2 bases from V and 14 bases from J; junction bases left unmatched: 7.

The V and J genes are TRBV11-3 and TRBJ2-3; 7 bases map to TRBD2. J gave up 3 bases and V 8 bases, and 8 bases lay outside the gene matches. Germline CDR1 SGHNT, CDR2 YENEEA. The CDR3 contains 14 residues. The CDR3 is CASQGRGLTDTQYF. In nucleotides, the CDR3 is TGTGCCAGCCAAGGGCGGGGGTTAACAGATACGCAGTATTTT.

The chain joins TRBV9 to TRBJ1-6, with no clear D. V lost 3 bases and J 6 bases, leaving 10 bases between the germline ends. The CDR3 covers 14 residues. Germline V gene data show CDR1 as SGDLS and CDR2 as YYNGEE. The CDR3 spells CASSAQVGNSPLHF. The CDR3 DNA reads as TGTGCCAGCAGCGCCCAGGTGGGTAATTCACCCCTCCACTTT. Supplemented by reference TRBV9 and TRBJ1-6, the full variable domain reads DSGVTQTPKHLITATGQRVTLRCSPRSGDLSVYWYQQSLDQGLQFLIQYYNGEERAKGNILERFSAQQFPDLHSELNLSSLELGDSALYFCASSAQVGNSPLHFGNGTRLTVT.

The J gene is TRBJ2-1, the V gene TRBV5-5; 12 positions match TRBD2. The germline CDR1 and CDR2 sequences are SGHKS and YYEKEE (reference sequence). J lost 5 bases, V lost 2 bases, and 2 bases had no gene match. The CDR3 is 15 residues long. CDR3 residues: CASSFGLAGHNEQFF. The CDR3 nucleotides read TGTGCCAGCAGCTTCGGACTAGCGGGGCACAATGAGCAGTTCTTC. Full variable domain (rest looked up from reference TRBV5-5 and TRBJ2-1): DAGVTQSPTHLIKTRGQQVTLRCSPISGHKSVSWYQQVLGQGPQFIFQYYEKEERGRGNFPDRFSARQFPNYSSELNVNALLLGDSALYLCASSFGLAGHNEQFFGPGTRLTVL.

The rearrangement uses TRBV5-4 and TRBJ2-3, with 13 nucleotides matching TRBD2. J lost 6 bases, V lost 3 bases, and 10 bases had no gene match. Per germline, CDR1 SGHNT and CDR2 YYREEE (reference sequence). CDR3 length equals 17 residues. DNA of the CDR3: TGTGCCAGCAGCTGGACTAGCGGGGGCCCGGCGGTGGATACGCAGTATTTT. This encodes CASSWTSGGPAVDTQYF.

This clone has a single count. The chain recombines TRBV7-9 with TRBJ1-6; D unclear. Germline assignment: CDR1 SEHNR and CDR2 FQNEAQ (reference sequence). The V end was cut by 5 bases, the J end by 2 bases, with 10 bases between. The CDR3 sequence is 15 residues long. CDR3 in DNA: TGTGCCAGCAGCCCCCCCAGGACCTATAATTCACCCCTCCACTTT. This encodes CASSPPRTYNSPLHF.

This chain connects TRBV10-1 to TRBJ2-3; D call uncertain. Trimming shortened V by 7 bases and J by 1 base, and 18 bases separated the two germline ends. CDR1 is WNHNN and CDR2 is SYGVQD in the germline V gene (reference sequence). The CDR3 sequence is 16 residues long. CDR3: CASTFSSWQGTDTQYF. The CDR3 region has the DNA TGCGCCAGCACATTCTCTTCCTGGCAGGGCACAGATACGCAGTATTTT.

This sequence joins TRBV19 and TRBJ1-2, with D possibly being TRBD1 (6 bases). The CDR3 spans 17 residues. The germline V and J ends were trimmed by 5 bases and 3 bases, with 22 bases remaining between them. The V gene's germline CDR1 is LNHDA and CDR2 SQIVND (reference sequence). CDR3 DNA sequence: TGTGCCAGTAGTTTTGGCGGCAGGGGTAAGAAAGACTATGGCTACACCTTC. Residues: CASSFGGRGKKDYGYTF.

The genes are TRBV6-1 and TRBJ1-2, with 7 bases aligning to TRBD1. Per germline, CDR1 MNHNS and CDR2 SASEGT. The CDR3 loop spans 17 amino acids. With V trimmed by 4 bases and J by 0 bases, 11 bases remained unmatched. In DNA, the CDR3 is TGTGCCAGCAGTGTAAGACAGGGTTCAGCGACTAACTATGGCTACACCTTC. It yields the protein CASSVRQGSATNYGYTF.

V and J are TRBV27 and TRBJ1-1; tentative D call: TRBD1 (6 bases). The CDR3 covers 13 residues. V was pared by 7 bases and J by 1 base, with 10 bases between. CDR1 and CDR2 (germline): MNHEY, SMNVEV (reference sequence). The CDR3: CASTGAQNTEAFF. The CDR3 DNA reads as TGTGCCAGCACAGGGGCCCAGAACACTGAAGCTTTCTTT.

The chain couples TRBV5-6 to TRBJ2-7; D gene ambiguous. Germline values: CDR1 SGHDT, CDR2 YYEEEE. Trimming left V 4 bases short and J 5 bases short, with 19 bases between. CDR3 length: 15 amino acids. This CDR3 is CASSLVAVPYNEQYF. The CDR3 nucleotides read TGTGCCAGCAGCCTCGTAGCAGTACCCTATAACGAGCAGTACTTC.

The chain is built from TRBV6-5 and TRBJ1-1, with 7 bases identical to TRBD1. The V gene end was trimmed by 7 bases and the J gene end by 4 bases; junction bases not matched to a gene: 12. The CDR3 sequence is 15 residues long. Germline V gene lookup returns CDR1 MNHEY and CDR2 SVGAGI. CDR3 amino acids: CASITHISGGTEAFF. The DNA for the CDR3 is TGTGCCAGCATTACCCATATTTCAGGGGGCACTGAAGCTTTCTTT.

The V and J genes are TRBV6-6 and TRBJ2-7; 11 nucleotides match TRBD2. V lost 6 bases to trimming and J lost 3 bases; unmatched junction nucleotides: 7. Per germline, CDR1 MNHNY and CDR2 SVGAGI (reference sequence). CDR3 size: 15 residues. DNA of the CDR3: TGTGCCAGCAGGAGTCCTAGCGGGGGGTACTACGAGCAGTACTTC. It specifies CASRSPSGGYYEQYF.